The entry below describes one TCR beta chain. Its antigen remains unidentified. Looked up from germline, CDR1 is SGHTA and CDR2 is FQGTGA. V was clipped by 2 bases and J by 7 bases, with 15 bases between them. The CDR3 extends over 15 amino acids. This sample is drawn from a study of T cell repertoires in ileal Crohn's disease. Profiling relied on immunoSEQ multiplex PCR, and the TCRdb table lists in-frame clones only, not all of them. The repertoire consists of about 14,000 clones, with 80% to 85% occurring once and the leading ten covering almost 6.5%. Study observations and caveats: Sorted CD8 T cells held more high-frequency clones than CD4.

The genes are TRBV7-3 and TRBJ1-5; no definite D call. The sequencing input was ileal tissue. This TCR derives from an adult with Crohn's disease. The CDR3 loop is CASSLAAGNPQPQHF. The CDR3 region has the DNA TGTGCCAGCAGCTTAGCAGCGGGGAACCCCCAGCCCCAGCATTTT.